These 5 T cell receptor beta chains were sequenced from one sample in a study of blood T cell repertoires in COVID-19 (dated by TCRdb to between 2020 and 2021). Libraries were built with the immunoSEQ multiplex PCR assay. The table was pulled from immuneACCESS by TCRdb, which kept in-frame rearrangements only. Such tables lose some clones; where checked, under half of the loss comes from unresolved V genes, and the rest has no known cause. A total of 350,000 or so clones appear in this sample, 88% of them only once. Jointly, the top ten make up 1.6% of the sample. Sequencing was carried out using peripheral blood. The receptors were sampled from a woman under 40 with COVID-19, enrolled during active disease.

This chain connects TRBV5-4 to TRBJ1-6; D remains ambiguous. The CDR3 covers 16 residues. Between the trimmed V and J ends, which lost 0 bases and 7 bases, there was a span of 14 bases. Germline lookup yields CDR1 SGHNT and CDR2 YYREEE (reference sequence). DNA of the CDR3: TGTGCCAGCAGCTTGGGTGTGGAGACCCCAAATTCACCCCTCCACTTT. Translated, it gives CASSLGVETPNSPLHF.

The V and J genes are TRBV5-6 and TRBJ1-2, with 9 bases aligning to TRBD1. With 2 bases clipped from V and 3 bases from J, the junction kept 8 bases outside the gene matches. The germline V gene has CDR1 SGHDT and CDR2 YYEEEE. CDR3 length: 16 amino acids. The CDR3 here is CASSLLQGARYYGYTF. The DNA of the CDR3 is TGTGCCAGCAGCTTATTACAGGGGGCGCGTTACTATGGCTACACCTTC.

On this clone: Other DNA sequences in this sample translate to the same CDR3. This chain joins TRBV5-4 and TRBJ1-6; 9 nucleotides agree with TRBD1. Germline V lookup: CDR1 SGHNT, CDR2 YYREEE (reference sequence). This CDR3 is 15 amino acids long. V dropped 2 bases and J dropped 6; count of bases not matched to a gene: 3. The CDR3 DNA sequence: TGTGCCAGCAGCTTTGGGGACAGGGTTAATTCACCCCTCCACTTT. Amino acids: CASSFGDRVNSPLHF.

Details on this clone: One junction end does not reproduce the germline sequence, and a read error may be involved. This chain connects TRBV10-3 to TRBJ2-7; TRBD1 agrees at 12 bases. Germline V gene sequence: CDR1 ENHRY, CDR2 SYGVKD. This CDR3 has 15 residues. The CDR3 loop reads CATSGGQGASYEQYF. CDR3 coding DNA: TGTGCCACCAGTGGGGGACAGGGGGCCTCCTACGAGCAGTACTTC.

V and J are TRBV6-2 or TRBV6-3 and TRBJ2-1; the match to TRBD2 covers 9 bases. Germline lookup yields CDR1 MNHEY and CDR2 SVGEGT. V gave up 5 bases and J gave up 3 bases; unmatched junction bases: 5. This CDR3 has 15 amino acids. The CDR3 sequence: CASSTGLAHYNEQFF. CDR3 sequence (DNA): TGTGCCAGCAGTACGGGACTAGCCCACTACAATGAGCAGTTCTTC.